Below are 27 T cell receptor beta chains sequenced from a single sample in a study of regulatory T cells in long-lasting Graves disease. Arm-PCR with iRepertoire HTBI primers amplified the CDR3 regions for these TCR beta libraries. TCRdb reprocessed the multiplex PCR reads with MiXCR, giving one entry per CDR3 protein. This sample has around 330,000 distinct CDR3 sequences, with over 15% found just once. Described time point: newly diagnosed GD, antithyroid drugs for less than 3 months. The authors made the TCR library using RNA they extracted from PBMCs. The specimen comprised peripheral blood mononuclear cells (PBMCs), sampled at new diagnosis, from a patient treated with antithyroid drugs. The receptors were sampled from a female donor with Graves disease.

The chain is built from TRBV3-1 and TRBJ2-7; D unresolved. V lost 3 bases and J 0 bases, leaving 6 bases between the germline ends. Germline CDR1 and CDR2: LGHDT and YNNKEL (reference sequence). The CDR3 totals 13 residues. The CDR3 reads CASSQGTSYEQYF. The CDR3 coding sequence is TGTGCCAGCAGCCAGGGCACCTCCTACGAGCAGTACTTC.

The CDR3, as DNA: TGCAGCGTGATGACAGGGGGGGTCACTGAAGCTTTCTTT. It codes for CSVMTGGVTEAFF. This chain links TRBV29-1 with TRBJ1-1; TRBD1 aligns across 9 bases. The CDR3 sequence is 13 residues long. J was trimmed by 4 bases and V by 6 bases; bases with no gene match: 6. Germline V CDR1 and CDR2: SQVTM, ANQGSEA.

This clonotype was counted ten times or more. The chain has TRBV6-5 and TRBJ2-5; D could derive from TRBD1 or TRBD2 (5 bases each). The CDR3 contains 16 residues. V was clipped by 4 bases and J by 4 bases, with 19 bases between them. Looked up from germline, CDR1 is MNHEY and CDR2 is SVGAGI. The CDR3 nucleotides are TGTGCCAGCAGTTCCGGGGCCACGCTATTCCCAGAGACCCAGTACTTC. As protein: CASSSGATLFPETQYF.

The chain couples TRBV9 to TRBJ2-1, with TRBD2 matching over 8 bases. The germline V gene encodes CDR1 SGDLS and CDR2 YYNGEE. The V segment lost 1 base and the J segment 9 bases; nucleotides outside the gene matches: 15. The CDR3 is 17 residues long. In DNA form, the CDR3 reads TGTGCCAGCAGCGTAAGACCCGGGGGAGCCGCGGGGGGTGAGCAGTTCTTC. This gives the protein CASSVRPGGAAGGEQFF.

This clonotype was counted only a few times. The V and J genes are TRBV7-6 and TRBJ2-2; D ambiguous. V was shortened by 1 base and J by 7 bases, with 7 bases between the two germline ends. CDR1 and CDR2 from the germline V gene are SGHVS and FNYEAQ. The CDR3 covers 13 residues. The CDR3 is CASSLDYDGELFF. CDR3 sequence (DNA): TGTGCCAGCAGCTTAGATTACGACGGGGAGCTGTTTTTT.

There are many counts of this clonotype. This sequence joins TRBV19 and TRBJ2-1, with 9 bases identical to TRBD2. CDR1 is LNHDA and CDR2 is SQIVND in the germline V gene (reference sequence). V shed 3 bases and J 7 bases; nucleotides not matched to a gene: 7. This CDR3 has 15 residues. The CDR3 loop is CASSISGSTWNEQFF. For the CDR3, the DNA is TGTGCCAGTAGTATTAGCGGGAGTACCTGGAATGAGCAGTTCTTC.

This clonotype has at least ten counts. The CDR3 DNA reads as TGCGCCAGCAGCTTGCTTGGGGACAGGGGGCGTTCTGGCTACACCTTC. It specifies CASSLLGDRGRSGYTF. The chain has TRBV5-1 and TRBJ1-2, with 12 positions matching TRBD1. Trimming at V came to 1 base and at J to 7 bases, leaving 8 bases not matched to a gene. CDR1 is SGHRS, CDR2 YFSETQ, per germline. There are 16 residues in the CDR3. Combining the CDR3 with reference TRBV5-1 and TRBJ1-2 gives the whole variable domain KAGVTQTPRYLIKTRGQQVTLSCSPISGHRSVSWYQQTPGQGLQFLFEYFSETQRNKGNFPGRFSGRQFSNSRSEMNVSTLELGDSALYLCASSLLGDRGRSGYTFGSGTRLTVV.

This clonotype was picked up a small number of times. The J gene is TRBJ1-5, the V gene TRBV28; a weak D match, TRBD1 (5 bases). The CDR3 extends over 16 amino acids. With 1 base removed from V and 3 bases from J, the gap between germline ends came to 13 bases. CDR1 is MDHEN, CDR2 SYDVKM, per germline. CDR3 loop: CASSLLGQGDNQPQHF. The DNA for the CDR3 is TGTGCCAGCAGTTTATTAGGGCAGGGAGACAATCAGCCCCAGCATTTT. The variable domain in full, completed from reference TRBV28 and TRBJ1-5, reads DVKVTQSSRYLVKRTGEKVFLECVQDMDHENMFWYRQDPGLGLRLIYFSYDVKMKEKGDIPEGYSVSREKKERFSLILESASTNQTSMYLCASSLLGQGDNQPQHFGDGTRLSIL.

The CDR3 loop is CASSPGGVSEQFF. The CDR3, as DNA: TGTGCCAGCAGCCCCGGCGGGGTATCTGAGCAGTTCTTC. The chain carries TRBV7-3 and TRBJ2-1; D is possibly TRBD2 (6 bases). Germline V gene sequence: CDR1 SGHTA, CDR2 FQGTGA. The CDR3 is 13 residues long. The V end was cut by 5 bases, the J end by 9 bases, with 14 bases between.

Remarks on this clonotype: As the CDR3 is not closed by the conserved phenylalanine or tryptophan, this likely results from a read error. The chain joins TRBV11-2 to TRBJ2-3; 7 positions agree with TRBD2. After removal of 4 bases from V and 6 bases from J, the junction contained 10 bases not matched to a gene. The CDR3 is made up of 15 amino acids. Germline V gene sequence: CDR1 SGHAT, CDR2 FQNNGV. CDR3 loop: CASSSLVGRHDTQYY. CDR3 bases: TGTGCCAGCAGCTCCCTTGTCGGGAGGCATGATACGCAGTATTAT.

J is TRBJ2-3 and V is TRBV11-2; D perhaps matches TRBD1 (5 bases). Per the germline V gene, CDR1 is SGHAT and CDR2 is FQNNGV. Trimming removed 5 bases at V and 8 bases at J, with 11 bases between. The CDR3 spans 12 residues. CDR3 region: CASSVGEGTQYF. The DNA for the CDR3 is TGTGCCAGCAGCGTAGGGGAAGGTACGCAGTATTTT.

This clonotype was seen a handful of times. The CDR3 loop reads CASSGSGTSGEPKRAQYF. The CDR3 nucleotides are TGTGCCAGCAGTGGATCCGGGACTAGCGGGGAACCCAAGAGAGCCCAGTACTTC. The chain employs TRBV12-3 or TRBV12-4 and TRBJ2-5; 13 bases are a match to TRBD2. The CDR3 loop spans 18 amino acids. V lost 5 bases, J lost 9 bases, and 18 bases stayed unmatched.

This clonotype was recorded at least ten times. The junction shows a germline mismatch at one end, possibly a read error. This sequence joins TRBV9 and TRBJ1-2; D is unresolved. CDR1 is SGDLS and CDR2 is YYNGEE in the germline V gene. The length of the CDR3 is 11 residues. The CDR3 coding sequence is TGCGCCAGCAGCTCCGACTATGGCTACACCTTC. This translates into CASSSDYGYTF.

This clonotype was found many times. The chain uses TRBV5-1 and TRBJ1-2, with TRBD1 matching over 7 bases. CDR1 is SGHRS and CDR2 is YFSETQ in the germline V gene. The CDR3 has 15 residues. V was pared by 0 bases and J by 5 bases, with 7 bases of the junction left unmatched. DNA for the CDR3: TGCGCCAGCAGCTTGGTGGCAGGGGGAAAATATGGCTACACCTTC. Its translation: CASSLVAGGKYGYTF.

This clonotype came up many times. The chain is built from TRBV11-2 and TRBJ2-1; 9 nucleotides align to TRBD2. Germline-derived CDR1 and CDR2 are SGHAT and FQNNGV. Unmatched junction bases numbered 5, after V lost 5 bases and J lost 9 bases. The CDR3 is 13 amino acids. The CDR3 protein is CASSLGLASEQFF. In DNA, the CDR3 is TGTGCCAGCAGCCTCGGACTAGCGAGTGAGCAGTTCTTC.

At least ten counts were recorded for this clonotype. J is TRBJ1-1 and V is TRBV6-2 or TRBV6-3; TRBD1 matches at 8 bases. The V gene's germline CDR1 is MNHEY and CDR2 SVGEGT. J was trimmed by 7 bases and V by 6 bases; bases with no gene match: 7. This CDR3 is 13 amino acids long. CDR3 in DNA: TGTGCCAGCAGCAACCCCGGGACAGGTGAAGCTTTCTTT. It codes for CASSNPGTGEAFF.

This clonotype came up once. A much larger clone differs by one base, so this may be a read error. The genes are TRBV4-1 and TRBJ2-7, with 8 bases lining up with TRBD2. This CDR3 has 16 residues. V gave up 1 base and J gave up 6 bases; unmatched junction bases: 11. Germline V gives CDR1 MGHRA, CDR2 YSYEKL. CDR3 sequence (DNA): TGCGCCAGCAGCCAAGCCCCGCGCCCGGGAGGGGCCGAGCAGTACTTC. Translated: CASSQAPRPGGAEQYF.

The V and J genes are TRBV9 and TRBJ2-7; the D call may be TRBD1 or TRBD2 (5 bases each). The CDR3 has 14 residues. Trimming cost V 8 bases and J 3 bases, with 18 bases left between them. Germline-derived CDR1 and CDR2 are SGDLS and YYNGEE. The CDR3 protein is CARRGRVINYEQYF. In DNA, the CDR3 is TGTGCCAGGAGGGGTAGGGTCATTAACTACGAGCAGTACTTC.

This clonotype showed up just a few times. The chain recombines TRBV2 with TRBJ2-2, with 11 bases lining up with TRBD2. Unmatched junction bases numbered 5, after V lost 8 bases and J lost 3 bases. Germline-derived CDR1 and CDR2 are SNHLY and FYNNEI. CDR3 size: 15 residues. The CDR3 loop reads CASATSGRDTGELFF. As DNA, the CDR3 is TGTGCCAGCGCTACTAGCGGGAGAGACACCGGGGAGCTGTTTTTT.

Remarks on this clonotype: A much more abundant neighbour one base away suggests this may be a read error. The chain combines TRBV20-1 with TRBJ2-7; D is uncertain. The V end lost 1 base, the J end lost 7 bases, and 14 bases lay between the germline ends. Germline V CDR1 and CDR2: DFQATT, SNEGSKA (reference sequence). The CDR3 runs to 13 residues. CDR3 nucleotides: TGCAGTGCTAGAGCGCCGACATACAATGAGCAGTACTTC. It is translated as CSARAPTYNEQYF.

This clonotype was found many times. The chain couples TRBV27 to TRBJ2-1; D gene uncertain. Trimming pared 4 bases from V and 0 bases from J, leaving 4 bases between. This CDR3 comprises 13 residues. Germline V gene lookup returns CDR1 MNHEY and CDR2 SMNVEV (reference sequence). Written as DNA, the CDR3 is TGTGCCAGCAGTTGGGGCTCCTACAATGAGCAGTTCTTC. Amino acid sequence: CASSWGSYNEQFF.

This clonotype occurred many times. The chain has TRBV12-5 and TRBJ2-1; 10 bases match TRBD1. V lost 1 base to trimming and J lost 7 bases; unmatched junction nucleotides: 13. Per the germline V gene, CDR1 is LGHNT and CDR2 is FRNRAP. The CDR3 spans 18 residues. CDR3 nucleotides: TGTGCTAGTGGTTTGGGGCAATTTGTGGACAGGGGGATGAATGAGCAGTTCTTC. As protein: CASGLGQFVDRGMNEQFF.

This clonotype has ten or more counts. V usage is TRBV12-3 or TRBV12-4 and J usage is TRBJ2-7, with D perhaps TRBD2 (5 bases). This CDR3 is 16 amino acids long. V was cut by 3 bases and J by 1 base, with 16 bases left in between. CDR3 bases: TGTGCCAGCAGTTTTCGGGGTCGGCCGACTTCCTACGAGCAGTACTTC. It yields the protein CASSFRGRPTSYEQYF.

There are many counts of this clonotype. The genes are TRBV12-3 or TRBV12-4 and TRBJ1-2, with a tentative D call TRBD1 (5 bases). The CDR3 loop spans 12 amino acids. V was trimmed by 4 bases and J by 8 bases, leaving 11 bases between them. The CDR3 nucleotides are TGTGCCAGCAGTTCAGGACAAACCGGCTACACCTTC. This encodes CASSSGQTGYTF.

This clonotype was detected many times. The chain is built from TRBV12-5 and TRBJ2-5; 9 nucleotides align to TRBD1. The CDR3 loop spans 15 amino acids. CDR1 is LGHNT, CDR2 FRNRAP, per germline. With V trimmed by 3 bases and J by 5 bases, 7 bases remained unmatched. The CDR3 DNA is TGTGCTAGTGGTTTCCCCGACAGGGGGTTGGAGACCCAGTACTTC. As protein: CASGFPDRGLETQYF.

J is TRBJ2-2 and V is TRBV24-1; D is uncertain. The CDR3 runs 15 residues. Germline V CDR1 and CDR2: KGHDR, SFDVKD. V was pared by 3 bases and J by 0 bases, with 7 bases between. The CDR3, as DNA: TGTGCCACCAGTGATAAAGTGGCGAACACCGGGGAGCTGTTTTTT. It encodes CATSDKVANTGELFF.

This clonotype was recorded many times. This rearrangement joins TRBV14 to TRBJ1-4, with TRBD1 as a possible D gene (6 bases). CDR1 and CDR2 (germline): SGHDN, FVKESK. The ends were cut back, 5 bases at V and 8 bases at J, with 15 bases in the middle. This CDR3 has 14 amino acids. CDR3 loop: CASSFGGGPEKLFF. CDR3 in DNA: TGTGCCAGCAGCTTTGGAGGGGGGCCAGAAAAACTGTTTTTT.